The source of this T cell receptor beta chain is a study of blood T cell repertoires in COVID-19. On the study more broadly: COVID-19 samples collected from the United States, Italy and Spain covered acute and convalescent phases. The analysed material was cDNA or gDNA that came from T cells, B-cell-depleted T cells, or PBMCs.

Original handling: Estimation of nucleated cell counts was performed using reference gene primer amplification. Measured with immunoSEQ multiplex PCR; TCRdb has only the in-frame clones, and not every one. Clone size and V and J calls were adopted from that table, with D and trimming inferred from the DNA. The table has roughly 88,000 clones, about nine tenths seen once. A single count supports this clone. The source of this sequence is a woman aged 50 to 65 in a cohort sampled during active COVID-19. Sequencing input: peripheral blood.

CDR3 nucleotides: TGCGCCAGCAGCCAAGAAAGGAGACAGGGGACCTACGAGCAGTACTTC. Residues: CASSQERRQGTYEQYF. The gene calls are TRBV4-1 and TRBJ2-7; 8 positions agree with TRBD1. The length of the CDR3 is 16 residues. Germline assignment: CDR1 MGHRA and CDR2 YSYEKL. Unmatched junction bases numbered 6, after V lost 0 bases and J lost 2 bases.